The sequence of this TCR beta chain was determined in a study of blood T cell repertoires in COVID-19. Looking at the study overall: Researchers got acute and convalescent COVID-19 samples from the United States, Italy and Spain.

Seattle patients were enrolled during active infection and followed longitudinally. This CDR3 spans 15 amino acids. Germline V gene lookup returns CDR1 KGHSH and CDR2 LQKENI. Trimming stripped 6 bases from V and 2 bases from J, with 16 bases between. This table comes from immunoSEQ multiplex PCR, and its TCRdb copy is limited to in-frame clones, with some not included. The sample lists some 230,000 clones, 86% occurring once. This chain links TRBV18 with TRBJ1-2; D is undetermined. The source of this sequence is a woman aged 50 to 60 with COVID-19, enrolled during active disease. The sample comprised peripheral blood. The CDR3 DNA reads as TGTGCCAGCTCCCCATCGGACTTACTGAACTATGGCTACACCTTC. Translating gives CASSPSDLLNYGYTF.